The 29 T cell receptor beta chains in this list originate from one sample, sequenced in a study of blood T cell repertoires in COVID-19. Sequenced by immunoSEQ multiplex PCR; TCRdb stores in-frame clones only, minus some. The sample lists over 200,000 clones; around 78% were seen once. The sequencing sample was made of peripheral blood. Source of these receptors: a woman between 70 and 85 years old with active or convalescent COVID-19.

The V call is TRBV7-2, the J call TRBJ2-2, with TRBD2 as a possible D gene (5 bases). The CDR3 is 16 amino acids. V was clipped by 3 bases and J by 4 bases, with 15 bases between them. Germline V gene sequence: CDR1 SGHTA, CDR2 FQGNSA. The CDR3 here is CASSFRGLAGTGELFF. The CDR3 DNA reads TGTGCCAGCAGCTTTCGAGGTCTAGCCGGCACCGGGGAGCTGTTTTTT.

The genes are TRBV3-1 (or the pseudogene TRBV3-2) and TRBJ1-1; 7 bases are a match to TRBD1. The CDR3 has 14 amino acids. The V gene's germline CDR1 is LGHDT and CDR2 YNNKEL (reference sequence). J was trimmed by 1 base and V by 4 bases; bases with no gene match: 3. CDR3 sequence (DNA): TGTGCCAGCAGCCCCAGGGGGAAGAACACTGAAGCTTTCTTT. It yields the protein CASSPRGKNTEAFF.

This chain joins TRBV12-3 or TRBV12-4 and TRBJ1-1; D may be TRBD1 (5 bases). Trimming stripped 5 bases from V and 11 bases from J, with 18 bases between. The CDR3 is 13 residues long. CDR3 nucleotide sequence: TGTGCCAGCAGTATCTCCGGCAGGGCCGTTGCTTTCTTT. Translated, it gives CASSISGRAVAFF.

The chain uses TRBV7-9 and TRBJ1-1; D is unclear. Deletions cut 2 bases from V and 2 bases from J, with 6 bases between. The germline CDR1 and CDR2 sequences are SEHNR and FQNEAQ (reference sequence). The CDR3 loop spans 13 amino acids. For the CDR3, the DNA is TGTGCCAGCAGCTTAAATGGCAACACTGAAGCTTTCTTT. Amino acid sequence: CASSLNGNTEAFF.

This clone showed up just a few times. The V gene is TRBV19, the J gene TRBJ2-7, with D possibly TRBD1 on 6 matching bases. In germline, CDR1 is LNHDA, CDR2 SQIVND (reference sequence). The CDR3 totals 14 residues. Trimming took off 6 bases at V and 3 bases at J, with 15 bases between the two ends. Written as DNA, the CDR3 is TGTGCCAGTAGGTCTAGTCACAGGGACTACGAGCAGTACTTC. Its translation: CASRSSHRDYEQYF.

The V and J genes are TRBV5-1 and TRBJ2-5; D ambiguous. CDR1 is SGHRS and CDR2 is YFSETQ in the germline V gene. The CDR3 length is 15 residues. Trimming pared 7 bases from V and 1 base from J, leaving 17 bases between. CDR3 in amino acids: CASRPPTGSQETQYF. In DNA, the CDR3 is TGCGCCAGCCGCCCCCCCACCGGGTCCCAAGAGACCCAGTACTTC.

V and J are TRBV19 and TRBJ2-5; 12 bases agree with TRBD2. V lost 10 bases to trimming and J lost 0 bases; unmatched junction nucleotides: 6. The CDR3 covers 15 residues. The germline V gene encodes CDR1 LNHDA and CDR2 SQIVND (reference sequence). This CDR3 is CATGLAGRDQETQYF. The DNA for the CDR3 is TGTGCCACCGGACTAGCGGGAAGGGACCAAGAGACCCAGTACTTC.

The CDR3 region has the DNA TGTGCCAGCAGCAGGGGCGACACTGAAGCTTTCTTT. Translated: CASSRGDTEAFF. The chain uses TRBV9 and TRBJ1-1; D possibly corresponds to TRBD1 (5 bases). Trimming removed 4 bases from V and 3 bases from J, with 7 bases in between. This CDR3 comprises 12 residues. Germline CDR1 is SGDLS and CDR2 is YYNGEE. Together with reference TRBV9 and TRBJ1-1, the CDR3 gives the full variable domain: DSGVTQTPKHLITATGQRVTLRCSPRSGDLSVYWYQQSLDQGLQFLIQYYNGEERAKGNILERFSAQQFPDLHSELNLSSLELGDSALYFCASSRGDTEAFFGQGTRLTVV.

V gene TRBV2 combines with J gene TRBJ1-2, with TRBD1 matching 7 bases. The CDR3 covers 13 residues. The germline V gene has CDR1 SNHLY and CDR2 FYNNEI. J gave up 10 bases and V 6 bases, and 11 bases lay outside the gene matches. In DNA form, the CDR3 reads TGTGCCAGCAGGTCCGACAGGGAAGTTGACTACACCTTC. Protein product: CASRSDREVDYTF.

The table lists this clone with a count of one. Here the CDR3 reads CASSPGTGGPETQYF. The CDR3 bases are TGTGCCAGCTCACCGGGGACAGGGGGCCCGGAGACCCAGTACTTC. The V gene is TRBV18, the J gene TRBJ2-5, with 12 bases that match TRBD1. The CDR3 is 15 residues long. From germline, CDR1 is KGHSH and CDR2 LQKENI. The V segment lost 3 bases and the J segment 5 bases; nucleotides outside the gene matches: 4.

This clone was detected only a few times. The chain carries TRBV19 and TRBJ2-2; D unresolved. CDR1 LNHDA and CDR2 SQIVND come from the germline V gene (reference sequence). V lost 5 bases to trimming and J lost 5 bases, with 9 bases between them. The CDR3 totals 13 residues. The CDR3 DNA sequence: TGTGCCAGTAGTCCCACACAGACCGGGGAGCTGTTTTTT. Protein product: CASSPTQTGELFF.

This clone was observed once. The chain couples TRBV6-5 to TRBJ1-2, with 7 nucleotides matching TRBD1. Losses at the gene ends were 7 bases for V and 3 bases for J; bases not matched to a gene: 5. Germline assignment: CDR1 MNHEY and CDR2 SVGAGI. The CDR3 is made up of 13 amino acids. CDR3 loop: CASTPRGDYGYTF. The CDR3 DNA is TGTGCCAGCACCCCCAGGGGGGACTATGGCTACACCTTC.

The chain recombines TRBV21-1 with TRBJ2-4; the table's D call of TRBD2 was not tested on the DNA. TRBV21-1 is shown as a pseudogene. The CDR3 is 16 amino acids. The CDR3 region is CAIVRSRERAKNIQYF. Here the CDR3 DNA reads TGTGCCATCGTAAGGTCCCGGGAAAGAGCCAAAAACATTCAGTACTTC.

The chain links TRBV19 to TRBJ1-5; TRBD1 aligns across 9 bases. From germline, CDR1 is LNHDA and CDR2 SQIVND (reference sequence). This CDR3 spans 15 amino acids. After removal of 2 bases from V and 4 bases from J, the junction contained 3 bases not matched to a gene. The CDR3 DNA follows: TGTGCCAGTAGTATATCGGGACAGGGAAATCAGCCCCAGCATTTT. Its protein product is CASSISGQGNQPQHF.

In nucleotides, the CDR3 is TGTGCCATCGGGGGGGGAAACATTCAGTACTTC. Translated, it gives CAIGGGNIQYF. The chain is built from TRBV10-3 and TRBJ2-4; 7 bases line up with TRBD2. Germline V gene data show CDR1 as ENHRY and CDR2 as SYGVKD. Trimming cost V 8 bases and J 6 bases; bases outside gene matches: 1. The CDR3 has 11 amino acids.

V and J are TRBV27 and TRBJ2-6, with D perhaps TRBD2 (5 bases). There are 16 residues in the CDR3. The ends were cut back, 4 bases at V and 0 bases at J, with 10 bases in the middle. In germline, CDR1 is MNHEY, CDR2 SMNVEV (reference sequence). CDR3 nucleotides: TGTGCCAGCAGTTCCGGACTGACCTCTGGGGCCAACGTCCTGACTTTC. Translation gives CASSSGLTSGANVLTF. Full variable domain (outside the CDR3, taken from reference TRBV27 and TRBJ2-6): EAQVTQNPRYLITVTGKKLTVTCSQNMNHEYMSWYRQDPGLGLRQIYYSMNVEVTDKGDVPEGYKVSRKEKRNFPLILESPSPNQTSLYFCASSSGLTSGANVLTFGAGSRLTVL.

The table lists this clone with a count of one. The V gene is TRBV4-2, the J gene TRBJ2-1; maybe TRBD2 (6 bases). The V gene's germline CDR1 is LGHNA and CDR2 YNFKEQ. Between the trimmed V and J ends, which lost 1 base and 1 base, there was a span of 8 bases. The CDR3 has 15 amino acids. The CDR3 DNA reads as TGTGCCAGCAGCCAAGGGGACTTTTCCTACAATGAGCAGTTCTTC. This translates into CASSQGDFSYNEQFF.

V is TRBV5-1 and J is TRBJ2-3; 8 bases map to TRBD1. Germline values: CDR1 SGHRS, CDR2 YFSETQ. The CDR3 is 15 amino acids. Trimming took 3 bases from V and 2 from J; bases not matched to a gene: 5. CDR3 amino acids: CASSSTGDSTDTQYF. CDR3 DNA sequence: TGCGCCAGCAGCTCGACAGGGGATTCCACAGATACGCAGTATTTT.

V and J are TRBV30 and TRBJ1-4; 7 bases fit TRBD1. The CDR3 is 15 amino acids. V was clipped by 4 bases and J by 4 bases; unmatched bases: 9. The germline gives CDR1 GTSNPN, CDR2 SVGIG (reference sequence). The CDR3 region is CAWNRGTALNEKLFF. The CDR3 nucleotides read TGTGCCTGGAACCGAGGGACAGCACTTAATGAAAAACTGTTTTTT.

The V and J genes are TRBV7-9 and TRBJ1-1; 7 nucleotides agree with TRBD1. The junction had 4 bases not matched to a gene; V was cut back by 1 base and J by 8 bases. CDR1 and CDR2 from the germline V gene are SEHNR and FQNEAQ (reference sequence). This CDR3 contains 13 residues. The CDR3 DNA is TGTGCCAGCAGCTTAGGTGCGGACAGGGAAGCTTTCTTT. It codes for CASSLGADREAFF.

The genes are TRBV5-1 and TRBJ2-1; 7 nucleotides align to TRBD2. Germline V gene sequence: CDR1 SGHRS, CDR2 YFSETQ. Trimming cost V 2 bases and J 7 bases; bases outside gene matches: 9. The CDR3 length is 15 residues. CDR3 in DNA: TGCGCCAGCAGCTTTGTTCTTGTCGGGAGGAATGAGCAGTTCTTC. Translating it yields CASSFVLVGRNEQFF.

The J gene is TRBJ2-1, the V gene TRBV5-1, with TRBD2 matching over 10 bases. The length of the CDR3 is 17 residues. Unmatched junction bases numbered 4, after V lost 0 bases and J lost 1 base. Germline V lookup: CDR1 SGHRS, CDR2 YFSETQ. This CDR3 is CASSLGSGGTSYNEQFF. The CDR3 DNA sequence: TGCGCCAGCAGCTTGGGTAGCGGGGGGACATCCTACAATGAGCAGTTCTTC.

The chain is built from TRBV18 and TRBJ1-1, with a weak D call TRBD1 (5 bases). Germline assignment: CDR1 KGHSH and CDR2 LQKENI. V shed 6 bases and J shed 1 base, with 21 bases lying between them. The CDR3 extends over 17 amino acids. In nucleotides, the CDR3 is TGTGCCAGCTCGCCAGTTTCTAATTACGGGGGGAACACTGAAGCTTTCTTT. Translating it yields CASSPVSNYGGNTEAFF.

About this clone itself: Different DNA sequences within this sample yield the same CDR3. Here the CDR3 reads CASSPQGANQPQHF. CDR3 coding DNA: TGTGCCAGCTCACCGCAGGGGGCAAATCAGCCCCAGCATTTT. The rearrangement uses TRBV18 and TRBJ1-5, with TRBD1 identical over 8 bases. The CDR3 has 14 residues. Germline V gene sequence: CDR1 KGHSH, CDR2 LQKENI. The trim removed 3 bases at V and 4 bases at J, leaving 2 bases unmatched. The full variable domain, its missing parts supplied by reference TRBV18 and TRBJ1-5, is NAGVMQNPRHLVRRRGQEARLRCSPMKGHSHVYWYRQLPEEGLKFMVYLQKENIIDESGMPKERFSAEFPKEGPSILRIQQVVRGDSAAYFCASSPQGANQPQHFGDGTRLSIL.

The V and J genes are TRBV30 and TRBJ1-1; 8 nucleotides align to TRBD1. Germline V gene data show CDR1 as GTSNPN and CDR2 as SVGIG (reference sequence). This CDR3 contains 13 residues. Unmatched junction bases numbered 9, after V lost 7 bases and J lost 5 bases. The CDR3 is CAYKDRAKTEAFF. The CDR3 nucleotides read TGTGCCTACAAGGACAGGGCAAAAACTGAAGCTTTCTTT.

This chain links TRBV28 with TRBJ1-4, with 8 nucleotides matching TRBD1. Germline V CDR1 and CDR2: MDHEN, SYDVKM. Trimming took 4 bases from V and 3 from J; bases not matched to a gene: 4. The CDR3 covers 15 residues. CDR3 region: CASSSQGAANEKLFF. The CDR3 DNA follows: TGTGCCAGCAGTTCGCAGGGGGCGGCTAATGAAAAACTGTTTTTT. Together with reference TRBV28 and TRBJ1-4, the CDR3 gives the full variable domain: DVKVTQSSRYLVKRTGEKVFLECVQDMDHENMFWYRQDPGLGLRLIYFSYDVKMKEKGDIPEGYSVSREKKERFSLILESASTNQTSMYLCASSSQGAANEKLFFGSGTQLSVL.

This clone has a handful of counts. The chain has TRBV6-5 and TRBJ2-2, with D unresolved. Trimming removed 1 base from V and 6 bases from J, with 15 bases in between. This CDR3 has 16 amino acids. Per germline, CDR1 MNHEY and CDR2 SVGAGI. CDR3 DNA sequence: TGTGCCAGCAGTTACTACCCGCCTGGTGAGCCCGGGGAGCTGTTTTTT. It specifies CASSYYPPGEPGELFF.

CDR3 in amino acids: CASKAGPANSPLHF. CDR3 DNA: TGTGCCAGTAAAGCGGGCCCCGCTAATTCACCCCTCCACTTT. This chain joins TRBV19 and TRBJ1-6, with D hard to call. The CDR3 spans 14 residues. V gave up 7 bases and J gave up 6 bases, with 13 bases separating them. Germline CDR1 LNHDA, CDR2 SQIVND (reference sequence). The full variable domain, with the rest looked up from reference TRBV19 and TRBJ1-6, is DGGITQSPKYLFRKEGQNVTLSCEQNLNHDAMYWYRQDPGQGLRLIYYSQIVNDFQKGDIAEGYSVSREKKESFPLTVTSAQKNPTAFYLCASKAGPANSPLHFGNGTRLTVT.

This clone appeared a single time. This chain connects TRBV5-1 to TRBJ2-1, with D possibly being TRBD1 (6 bases). From germline, CDR1 is SGHRS and CDR2 YFSETQ. The CDR3 covers 16 residues. Trimming cost V 0 bases and J 1 base, with 11 bases left between them. The CDR3, as DNA: TGCGCCAGCAGCTTGGAGAGGGGGTGGTCCTACAATGAGCAGTTCTTC. The encoded protein is CASSLERGWSYNEQFF. The full variable domain, completed using reference TRBV5-1 and TRBJ2-1, is KAGVTQTPRYLIKTRGQQVTLSCSPISGHRSVSWYQQTPGQGLQFLFEYFSETQRNKGNFPGRFSGRQFSNSRSEMNVSTLELGDSALYLCASSLERGWSYNEQFFGPGTRLTVL.